This T cell receptor beta chain was captured by sequencing in a study of T cell responses to AZD1222 COVID-19 vaccine (dated by TCRdb to the early 2020s). In the study overall: Because spike-specific TCR depth and breadth did not differ between the two schedules, AZD1222 recipients who got a second dose at roughly 4 weeks were pooled with those who got a second dose at roughly 12 weeks. A total of 230 to 250 trial participants underwent TCR sequencing, of whom approximately 200 had received two doses of AZD1222 and 26 had received two doses of the MenACWY control vaccine. Trial participants were enrolled into age subgroups of 18-55, 56-69 and 70-plus years, which contained 148, 28 and 57 TCR-sequenced participants, respectively. What the study reported, not specific to this receptor: Participants were mostly white British, with more females than males. The authors suggested clonal diversity may have been underestimated. Conclusions about previously exposed vaccinees were limited because only a handful of AZD1222 recipients were SARS-CoV-2 seropositive at baseline. No day 14 peak-response samples were available, so repertoires were characterized only after the peak T cell response. Reportedly, almost half of the unique spike-specific TCRs recognized epitopes lying outside the regions that are mutated in the B.1.351 and B.1.1.7 variants. The vaccine-associated CD4 TCRs covered the entire spike protein, and the dominant responses fell in regions 160-218 and 743-854. After two AZD1222 doses, spike-specific TCR breadth and depth were significantly higher than at day 0 and than in MenACWY recipients. In the small 56-69-year group, the increase in depth fell short of significance, most likely because of low power.

The time point label, as the study defines it: baseline before first vaccination. The vaccinee samples were drawn from two UK trials, COV001 and COV002, one of which was a single-blind randomized controlled phase 2/3 trial testing AZD1222 (ChAdOx1 nCoV-19) in healthy adults. For TCRbeta chain sequencing, PBMC samples were collected from trial participants at day 0 and at day 28 after the second dose. CDR1 GTSNPN and CDR2 SVGIG were looked up in the germline V gene (reference sequence). Trimming takes 1 base off V and 5 bases off J; junction bases not matched to a gene: 8. The CDR3 contains 15 residues, cysteine and phenylalanine counted. The read is trimmed to its CDR3 DNA, 45 bases read in frame from base 1. The CDR3 regions of human TCRbeta chains were analyzed by immunosequencing. The authors' pipeline ran thus. Repertoire TCRs were matched against a reference library of SARS-CoV-2-specific TCRs generated with the MIRA antigen-specificity platform. Breadth meant the fraction of unique TCRs that were SARS-CoV-2-associated, whereas depth meant the fraction of total T cells that were SARS-CoV-2-associated. Using the MIRA data, every spike-specific TCR was mapped to the spike region that the TCR reacted to and assigned to either a CD4 or a CD8 class. Log10-transformed breadth and depth values were compared by one-way ANOVA with Sidak's multiple comparisons tests. Entries here come from immuneACCESS through TCRdb and include only in-frame sequences with V and J called. Some clones fail to appear in such tables; in the studies checked, an unresolved V gene covers under half of the shortfall, and the cause of the remainder is unknown. The D gene and trimming were derived from the DNA, and the V and J assignments and clone size from that table. The sample yields about 140,000 clones; about 92% were counted once. 3.1% of the sample lies in the top ten.

Comments on this clone: The clone's antigen remains unknown. Per-nucleotide qualities are absent, and no much larger clonotype sits a single base away.

The origin of this receptor is an adult in good health. This material consisted of peripheral blood, taken on day 0 of AZD1222 vaccination. The chain is made from TRBV30 and TRBJ1-5, with TRBD1 identical over 7 junction bases. The DNA sequence follows: TGTGCCTGGAGTGGACAGGGAGGGATTTATCAGCCCCAGCATTTT. This translates into CAWSGQGGIYQPQHF.